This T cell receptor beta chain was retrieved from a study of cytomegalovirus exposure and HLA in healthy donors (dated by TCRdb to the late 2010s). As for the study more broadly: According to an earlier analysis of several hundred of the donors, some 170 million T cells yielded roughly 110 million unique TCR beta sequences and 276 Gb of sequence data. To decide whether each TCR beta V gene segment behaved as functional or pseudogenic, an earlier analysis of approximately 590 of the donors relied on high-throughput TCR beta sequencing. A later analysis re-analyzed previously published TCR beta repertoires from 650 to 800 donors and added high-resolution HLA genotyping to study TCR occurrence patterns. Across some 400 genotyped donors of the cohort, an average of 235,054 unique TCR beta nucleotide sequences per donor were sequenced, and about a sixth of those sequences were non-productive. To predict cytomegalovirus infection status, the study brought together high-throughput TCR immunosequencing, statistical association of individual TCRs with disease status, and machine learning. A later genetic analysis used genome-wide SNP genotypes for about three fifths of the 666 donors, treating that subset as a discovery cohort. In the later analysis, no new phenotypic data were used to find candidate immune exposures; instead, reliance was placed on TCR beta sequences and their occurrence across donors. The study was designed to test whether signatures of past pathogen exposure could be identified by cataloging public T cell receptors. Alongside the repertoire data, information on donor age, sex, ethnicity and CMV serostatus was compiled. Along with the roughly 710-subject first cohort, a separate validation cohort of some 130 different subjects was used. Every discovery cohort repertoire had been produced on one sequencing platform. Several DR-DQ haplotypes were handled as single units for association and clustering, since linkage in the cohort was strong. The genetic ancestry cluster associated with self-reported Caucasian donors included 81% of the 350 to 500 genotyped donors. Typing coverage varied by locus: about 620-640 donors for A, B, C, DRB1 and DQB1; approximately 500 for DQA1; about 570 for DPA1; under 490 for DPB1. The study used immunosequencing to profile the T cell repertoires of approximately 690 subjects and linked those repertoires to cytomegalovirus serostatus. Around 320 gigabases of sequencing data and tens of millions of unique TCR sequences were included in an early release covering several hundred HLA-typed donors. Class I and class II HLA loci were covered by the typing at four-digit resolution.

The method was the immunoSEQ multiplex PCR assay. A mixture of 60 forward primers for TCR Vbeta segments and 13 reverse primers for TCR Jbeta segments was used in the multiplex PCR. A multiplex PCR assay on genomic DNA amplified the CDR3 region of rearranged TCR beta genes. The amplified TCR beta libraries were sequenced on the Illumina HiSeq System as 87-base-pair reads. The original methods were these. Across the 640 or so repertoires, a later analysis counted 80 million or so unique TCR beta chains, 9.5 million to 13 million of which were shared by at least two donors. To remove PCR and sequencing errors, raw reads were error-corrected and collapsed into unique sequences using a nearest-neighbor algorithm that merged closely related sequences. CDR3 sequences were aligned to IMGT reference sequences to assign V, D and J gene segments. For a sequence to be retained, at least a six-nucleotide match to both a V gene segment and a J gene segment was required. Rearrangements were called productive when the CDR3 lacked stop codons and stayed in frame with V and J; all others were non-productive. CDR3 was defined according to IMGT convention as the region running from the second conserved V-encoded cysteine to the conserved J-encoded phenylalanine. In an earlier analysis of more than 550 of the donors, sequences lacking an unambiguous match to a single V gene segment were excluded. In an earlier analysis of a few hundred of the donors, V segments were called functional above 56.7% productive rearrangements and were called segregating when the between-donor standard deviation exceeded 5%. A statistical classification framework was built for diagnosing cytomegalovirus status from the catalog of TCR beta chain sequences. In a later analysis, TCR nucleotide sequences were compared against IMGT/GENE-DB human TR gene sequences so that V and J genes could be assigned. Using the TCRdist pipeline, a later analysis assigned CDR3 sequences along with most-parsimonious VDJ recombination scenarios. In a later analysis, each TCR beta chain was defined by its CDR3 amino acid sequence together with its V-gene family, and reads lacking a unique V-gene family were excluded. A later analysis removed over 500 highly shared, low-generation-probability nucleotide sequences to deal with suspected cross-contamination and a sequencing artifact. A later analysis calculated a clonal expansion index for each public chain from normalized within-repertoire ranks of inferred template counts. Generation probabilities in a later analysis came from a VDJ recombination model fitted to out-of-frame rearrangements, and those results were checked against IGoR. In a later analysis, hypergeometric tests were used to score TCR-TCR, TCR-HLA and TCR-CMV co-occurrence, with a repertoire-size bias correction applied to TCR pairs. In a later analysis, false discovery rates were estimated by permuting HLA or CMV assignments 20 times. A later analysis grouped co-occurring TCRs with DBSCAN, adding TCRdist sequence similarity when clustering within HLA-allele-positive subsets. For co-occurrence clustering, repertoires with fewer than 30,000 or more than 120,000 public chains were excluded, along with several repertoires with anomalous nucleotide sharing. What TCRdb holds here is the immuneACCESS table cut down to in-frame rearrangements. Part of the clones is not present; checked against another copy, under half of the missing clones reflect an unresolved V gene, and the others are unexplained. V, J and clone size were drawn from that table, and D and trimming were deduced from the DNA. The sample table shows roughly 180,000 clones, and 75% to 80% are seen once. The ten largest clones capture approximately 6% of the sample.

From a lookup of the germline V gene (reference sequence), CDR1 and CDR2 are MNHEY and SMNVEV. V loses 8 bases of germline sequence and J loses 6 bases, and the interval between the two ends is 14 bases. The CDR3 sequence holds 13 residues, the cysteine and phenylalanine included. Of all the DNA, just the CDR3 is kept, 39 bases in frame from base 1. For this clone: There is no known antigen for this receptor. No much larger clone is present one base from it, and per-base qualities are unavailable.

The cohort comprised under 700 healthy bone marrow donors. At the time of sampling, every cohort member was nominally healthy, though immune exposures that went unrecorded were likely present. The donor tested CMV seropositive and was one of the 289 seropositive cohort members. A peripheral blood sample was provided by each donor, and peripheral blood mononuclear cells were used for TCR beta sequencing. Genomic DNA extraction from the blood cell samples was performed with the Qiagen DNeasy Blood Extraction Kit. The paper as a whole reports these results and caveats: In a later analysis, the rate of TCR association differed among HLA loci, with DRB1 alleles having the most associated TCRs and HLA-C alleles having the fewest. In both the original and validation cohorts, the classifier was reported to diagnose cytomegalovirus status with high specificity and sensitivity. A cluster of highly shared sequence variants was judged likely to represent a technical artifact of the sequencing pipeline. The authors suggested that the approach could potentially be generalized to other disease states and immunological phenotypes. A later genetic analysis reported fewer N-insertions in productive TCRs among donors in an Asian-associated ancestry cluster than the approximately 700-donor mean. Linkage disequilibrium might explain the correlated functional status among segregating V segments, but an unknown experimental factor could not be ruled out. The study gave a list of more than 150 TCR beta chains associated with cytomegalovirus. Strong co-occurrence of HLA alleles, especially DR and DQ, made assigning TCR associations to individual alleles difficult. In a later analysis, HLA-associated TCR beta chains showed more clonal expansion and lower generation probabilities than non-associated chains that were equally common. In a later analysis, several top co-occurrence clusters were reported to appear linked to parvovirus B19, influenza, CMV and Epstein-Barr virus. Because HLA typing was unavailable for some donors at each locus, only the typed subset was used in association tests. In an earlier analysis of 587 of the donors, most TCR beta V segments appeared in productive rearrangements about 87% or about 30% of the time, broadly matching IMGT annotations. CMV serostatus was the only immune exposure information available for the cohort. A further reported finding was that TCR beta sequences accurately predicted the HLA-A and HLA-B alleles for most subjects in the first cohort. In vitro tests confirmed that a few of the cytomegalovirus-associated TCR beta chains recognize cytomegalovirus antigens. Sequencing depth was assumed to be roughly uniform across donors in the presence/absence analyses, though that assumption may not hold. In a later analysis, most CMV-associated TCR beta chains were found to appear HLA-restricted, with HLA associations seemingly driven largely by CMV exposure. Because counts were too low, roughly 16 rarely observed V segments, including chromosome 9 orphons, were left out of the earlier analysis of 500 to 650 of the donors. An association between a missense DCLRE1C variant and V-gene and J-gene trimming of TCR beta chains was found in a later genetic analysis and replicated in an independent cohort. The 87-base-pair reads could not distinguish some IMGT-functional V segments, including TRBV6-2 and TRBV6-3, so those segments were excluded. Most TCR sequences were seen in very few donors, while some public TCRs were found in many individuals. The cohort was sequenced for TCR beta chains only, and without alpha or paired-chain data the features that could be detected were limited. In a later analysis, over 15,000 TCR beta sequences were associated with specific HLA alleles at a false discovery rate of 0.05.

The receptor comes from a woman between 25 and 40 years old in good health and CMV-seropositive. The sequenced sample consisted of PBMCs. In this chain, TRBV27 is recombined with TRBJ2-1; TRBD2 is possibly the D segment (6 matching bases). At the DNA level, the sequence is TGTGCCAGCGAGGCCCCGGGGGTCAATGAGCAGTTCTTC. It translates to CASEAPGVNEQFF.